The source of this T cell receptor beta chain is a study of technical replicates of blood from a few donors. Clones were sequenced by immunoSEQ multiplex PCR, and TCRdb holds only the in-frame ones, with some missing. The sample includes about 97,000 clones, just under 95% seen only once; the top ten take roughly 0.31%. Germline CDR1 reads MNHEY; CDR2 reads SMNVEV (reference sequence). Germline trimming cut 3 bases from V and 2 bases from J; bases unmatched to any gene: 8. This CDR3 contains 18 residues. This receptor was identified in a human donor in good health. The V and J genes are TRBV27 and TRBJ2-1; TRBD2 aligns across 12 bases. The sequencing input was T cells isolated from PBMCs. CDR3 in DNA: TGTGCCAGCAGTTTCCCTAGCGGGAGGGGTGTGACCTACAATGAGCAGTTCTTC. This gives the protein CASSFPSGRGVTYNEQFF.